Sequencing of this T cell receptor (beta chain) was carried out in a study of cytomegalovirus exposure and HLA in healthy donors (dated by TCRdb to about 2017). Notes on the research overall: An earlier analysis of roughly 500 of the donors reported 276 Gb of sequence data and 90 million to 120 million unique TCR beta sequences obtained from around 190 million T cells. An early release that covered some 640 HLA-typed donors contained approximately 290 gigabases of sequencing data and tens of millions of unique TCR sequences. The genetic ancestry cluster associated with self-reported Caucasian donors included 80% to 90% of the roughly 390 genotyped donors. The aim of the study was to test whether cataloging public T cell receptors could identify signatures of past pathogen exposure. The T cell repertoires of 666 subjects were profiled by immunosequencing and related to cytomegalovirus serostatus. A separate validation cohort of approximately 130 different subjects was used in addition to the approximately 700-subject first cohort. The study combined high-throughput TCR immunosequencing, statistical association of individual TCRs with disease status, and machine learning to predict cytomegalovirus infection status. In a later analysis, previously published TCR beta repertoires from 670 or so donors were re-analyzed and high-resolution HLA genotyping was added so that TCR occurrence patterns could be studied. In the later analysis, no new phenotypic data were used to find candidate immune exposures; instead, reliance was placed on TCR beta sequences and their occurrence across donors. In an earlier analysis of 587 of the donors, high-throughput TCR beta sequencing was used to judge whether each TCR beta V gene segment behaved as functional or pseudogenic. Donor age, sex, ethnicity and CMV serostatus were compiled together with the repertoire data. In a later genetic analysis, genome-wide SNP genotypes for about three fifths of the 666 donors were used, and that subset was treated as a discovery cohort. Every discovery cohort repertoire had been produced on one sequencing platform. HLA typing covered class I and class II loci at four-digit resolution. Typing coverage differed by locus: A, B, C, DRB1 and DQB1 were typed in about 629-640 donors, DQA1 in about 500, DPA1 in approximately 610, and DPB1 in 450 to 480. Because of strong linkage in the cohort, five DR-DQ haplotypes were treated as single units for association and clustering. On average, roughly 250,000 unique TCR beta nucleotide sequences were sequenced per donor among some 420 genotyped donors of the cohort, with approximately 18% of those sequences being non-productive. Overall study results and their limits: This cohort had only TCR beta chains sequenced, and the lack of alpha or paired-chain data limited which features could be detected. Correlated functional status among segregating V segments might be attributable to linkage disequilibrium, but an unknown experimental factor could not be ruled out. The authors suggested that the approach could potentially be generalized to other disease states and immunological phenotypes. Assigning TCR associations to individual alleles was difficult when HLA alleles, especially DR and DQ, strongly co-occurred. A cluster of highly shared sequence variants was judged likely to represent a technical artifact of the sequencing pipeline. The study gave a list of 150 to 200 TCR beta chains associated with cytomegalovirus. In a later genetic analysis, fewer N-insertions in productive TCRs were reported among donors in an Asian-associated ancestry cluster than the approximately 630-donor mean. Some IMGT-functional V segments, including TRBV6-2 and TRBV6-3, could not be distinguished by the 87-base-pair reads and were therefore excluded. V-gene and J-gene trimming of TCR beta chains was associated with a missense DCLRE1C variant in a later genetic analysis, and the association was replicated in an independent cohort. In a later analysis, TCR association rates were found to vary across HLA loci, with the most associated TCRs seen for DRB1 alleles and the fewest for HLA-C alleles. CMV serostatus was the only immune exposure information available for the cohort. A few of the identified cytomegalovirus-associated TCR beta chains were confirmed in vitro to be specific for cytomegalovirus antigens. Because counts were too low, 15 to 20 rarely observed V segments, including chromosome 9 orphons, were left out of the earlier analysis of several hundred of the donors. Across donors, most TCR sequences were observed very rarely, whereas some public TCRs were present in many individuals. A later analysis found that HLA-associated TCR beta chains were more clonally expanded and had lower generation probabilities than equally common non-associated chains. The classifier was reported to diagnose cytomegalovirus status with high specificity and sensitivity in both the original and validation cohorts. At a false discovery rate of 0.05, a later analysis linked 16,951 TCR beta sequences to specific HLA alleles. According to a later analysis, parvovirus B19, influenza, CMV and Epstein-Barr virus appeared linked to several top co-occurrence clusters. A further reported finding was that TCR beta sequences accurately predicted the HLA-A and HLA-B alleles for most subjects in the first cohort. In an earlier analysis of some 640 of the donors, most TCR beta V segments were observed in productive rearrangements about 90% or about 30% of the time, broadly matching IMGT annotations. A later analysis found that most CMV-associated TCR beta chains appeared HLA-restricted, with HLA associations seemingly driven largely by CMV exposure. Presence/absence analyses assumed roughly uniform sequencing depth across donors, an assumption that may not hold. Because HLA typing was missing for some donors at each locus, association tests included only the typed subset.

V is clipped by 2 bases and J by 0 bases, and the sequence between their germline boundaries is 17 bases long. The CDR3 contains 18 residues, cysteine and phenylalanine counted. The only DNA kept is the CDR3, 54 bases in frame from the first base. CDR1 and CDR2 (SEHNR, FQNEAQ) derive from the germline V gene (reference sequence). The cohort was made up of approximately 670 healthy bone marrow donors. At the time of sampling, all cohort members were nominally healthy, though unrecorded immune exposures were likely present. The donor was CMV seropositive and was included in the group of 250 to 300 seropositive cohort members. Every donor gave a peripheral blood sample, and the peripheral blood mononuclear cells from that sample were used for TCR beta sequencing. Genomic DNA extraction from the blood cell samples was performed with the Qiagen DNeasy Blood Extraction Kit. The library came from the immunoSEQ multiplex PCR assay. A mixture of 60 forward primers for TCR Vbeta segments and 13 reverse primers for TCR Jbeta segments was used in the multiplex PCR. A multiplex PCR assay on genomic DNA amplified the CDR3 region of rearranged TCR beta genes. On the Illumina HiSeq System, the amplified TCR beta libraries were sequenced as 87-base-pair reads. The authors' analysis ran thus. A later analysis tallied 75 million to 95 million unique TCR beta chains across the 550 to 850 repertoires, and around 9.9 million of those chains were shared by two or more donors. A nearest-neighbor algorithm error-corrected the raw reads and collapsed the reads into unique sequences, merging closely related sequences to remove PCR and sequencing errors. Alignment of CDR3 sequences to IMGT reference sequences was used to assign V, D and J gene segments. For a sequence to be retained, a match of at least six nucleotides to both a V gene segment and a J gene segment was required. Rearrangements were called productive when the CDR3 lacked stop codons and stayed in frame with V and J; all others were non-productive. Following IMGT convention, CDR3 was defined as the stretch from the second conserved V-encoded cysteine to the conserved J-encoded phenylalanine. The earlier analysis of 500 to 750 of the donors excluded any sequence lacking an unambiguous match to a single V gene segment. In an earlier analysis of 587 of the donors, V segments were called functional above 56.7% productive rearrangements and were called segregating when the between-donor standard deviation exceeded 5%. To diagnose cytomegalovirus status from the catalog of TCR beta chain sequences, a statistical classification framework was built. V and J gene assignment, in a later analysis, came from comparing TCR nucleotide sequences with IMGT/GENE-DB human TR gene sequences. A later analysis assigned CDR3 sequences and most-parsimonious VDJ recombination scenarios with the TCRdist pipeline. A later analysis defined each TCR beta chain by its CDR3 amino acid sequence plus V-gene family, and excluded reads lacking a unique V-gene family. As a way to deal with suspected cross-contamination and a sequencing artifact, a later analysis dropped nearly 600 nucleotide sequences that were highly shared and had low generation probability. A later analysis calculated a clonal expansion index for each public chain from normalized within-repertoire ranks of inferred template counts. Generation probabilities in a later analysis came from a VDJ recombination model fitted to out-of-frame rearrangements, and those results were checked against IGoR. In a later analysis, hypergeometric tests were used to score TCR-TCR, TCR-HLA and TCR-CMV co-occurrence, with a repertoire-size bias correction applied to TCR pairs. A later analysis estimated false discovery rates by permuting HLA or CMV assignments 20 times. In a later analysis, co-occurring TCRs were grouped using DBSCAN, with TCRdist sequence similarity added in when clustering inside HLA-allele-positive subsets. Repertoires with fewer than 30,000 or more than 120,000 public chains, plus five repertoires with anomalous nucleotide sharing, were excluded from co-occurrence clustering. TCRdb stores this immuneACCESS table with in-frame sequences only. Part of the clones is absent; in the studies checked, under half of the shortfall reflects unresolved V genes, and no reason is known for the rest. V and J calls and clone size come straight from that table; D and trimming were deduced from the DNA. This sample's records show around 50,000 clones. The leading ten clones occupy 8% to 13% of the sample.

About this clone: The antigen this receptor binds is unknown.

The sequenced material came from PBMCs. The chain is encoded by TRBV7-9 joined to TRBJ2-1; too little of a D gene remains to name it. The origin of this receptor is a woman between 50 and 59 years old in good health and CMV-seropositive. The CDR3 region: CASSLNGGMRSSYNEQFF. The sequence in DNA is TGTGCCAGCAGCTTAAACGGCGGTATGAGGAGCTCCTACAATGAGCAGTTCTTC.